This record looks at one TCR beta chain sequence and its context. Its antigen is not known. V was pared by 3 bases and J by 2 bases, with 11 bases between. Germline V lookup: CDR1 MNHEY, CDR2 SMNVEV (reference sequence). The CDR3 totals 14 residues. Repertoires were generated with immunoSEQ multiplex PCR, while TCRdb's copy carries only in-frame clones and drops some. The data contain about 71,000 clones, about 90% of them singletons. These data are taken from a study of graft-versus-host responses after intestinal transplantation. Across the whole study: After anti-thymocyte globulin induction, recipients took tacrolimus and steroids for around three years.

Findings and limits, study-wide: In recipient marrow, GvH clones were found, and some appeared first in ileum or blood. Within the allografts of patients who had graft-donor T cell macrochimerism, graft-versus-host to host-versus-graft clonal ratios were high.

Sequences were derived from unstimulated CD8+ T cells sorted from spleen or lymph node cells, sampled before intestinal transplant. This chain uses TRBV27 with TRBJ2-7; D is perhaps TRBD2 (7 bases). The TCR originated in a human donor who received an intestinal transplant. DNA of the CDR3: TGTGCCAGCAGTTTTGGGGGGGGCACCTACGAGCAGTACTTC. Its protein product is CASSFGGGTYEQYF.